The 16 T cell receptor beta chains listed next were all sequenced from one sample in a study of T-cell reconstitution after alpha-beta-depleted transplantation in children. The library targeted TCRbeta and was prepared with unique molecular identifiers. Each CDR3 protein gets one entry after TCRdb re-called the PCR reads with MiXCR. The sample has 530,000 or so distinct CDR3 sequences; over 20% are singletons. Specimen: PBMCs, collected before TCRalphabeta/CD19-depleted stem cell transplant. The receptors were gathered from a boy in the first two years of life with Wiskott-Aldrich syndrome, due to receive a stem cell transplant.

The J gene is TRBJ1-4, the V gene TRBV5-4; weak D call: TRBD1 (5 bases). CDR3 length: 15 residues. In germline, CDR1 is SGHNT, CDR2 YYREEE (reference sequence). V was shortened by 0 bases and J by 5 bases, with 11 bases between the two germline ends. CDR3 residues: CASSLAAGGNEKLFF. Written as DNA, the CDR3 is TGTGCCAGCAGCTTGGCGGCGGGGGGAAATGAAAAACTGTTTTTT.

This chain connects TRBV6-1 to TRBJ2-2; 7 bases map to TRBD1. CDR1 is MNHNS, CDR2 SASEGT, per germline. The CDR3 sequence is 12 residues long. The junction had 3 bases not matched to a gene; V was cut back by 10 bases and J by 4 bases. CDR3 amino acids: CAIRDSTGELFF. Written as DNA, the CDR3 is TGTGCCATCAGGGACAGCACCGGGGAGCTGTTTTTT.

This clonotype was recorded a few times. The CDR3: CASRPWAGHYEQYF. CDR3 sequence (DNA): TGTGCCAGCAGACCCTGGGCGGGGCACTACGAGCAGTACTTC. The chain recombines TRBV27 with TRBJ2-7, with a tentative D call TRBD2 (6 bases). Looked up from germline, CDR1 is MNHEY and CDR2 is SMNVEV (reference sequence). The CDR3 consists of 14 residues. Between the trimmed V and J ends, which lost 6 bases and 3 bases, there was a span of 15 bases.

The chain has TRBV28 and TRBJ1-2; no firm D call. Germline-derived CDR1 and CDR2 are MDHEN and SYDVKM. CDR3 size: 13 residues. V lost 2 bases to trimming and J lost 2 bases, with 6 bases between them. Here the CDR3 DNA reads TGTGCCAGCAGTTTACTAGGAAACTATGGCTACACCTTC. Residues: CASSLLGNYGYTF.

This clonotype was recorded a few times. The V gene is TRBV12-3 or TRBV12-4, the J gene TRBJ2-3; no clear D. The CDR3 runs 14 residues. The V gene lost 6 bases and the J gene lost 0 bases, with 10 bases spanning the gap. The CDR3: CASRVHCSTDTQYF. The DNA for the CDR3 is TGTGCCAGCAGAGTTCATTGTAGCACAGATACGCAGTATTTT.

The chain uses TRBV19 and TRBJ1-1; D may be TRBD1 (5 bases). CDR1 is LNHDA and CDR2 is SQIVND in the germline V gene (reference sequence). The CDR3 consists of 15 residues. Trimming took off 4 bases at V and 0 bases at J, with 12 bases between the two ends. The CDR3 loop reads CASSRRGGMNTEAFF. DNA for the CDR3: TGTGCCAGTAGTAGGAGGGGAGGAATGAACACTGAAGCTTTCTTT. Full variable domain (remainder filled in from reference TRBV19 and TRBJ1-1): DGGITQSPKYLFRKEGQNVTLSCEQNLNHDAMYWYRQDPGQGLRLIYYSQIVNDFQKGDIAEGYSVSREKKESFPLTVTSAQKNPTAFYLCASSRRGGMNTEAFFGQGTRLTVV.

This CDR3 is CASNILAAGGPGEQFF. For the CDR3, the DNA is TGTGCCAGCAACATCCTAGCGGCGGGAGGGCCAGGCGAGCAGTTCTTC. The chain has TRBV12-3 or TRBV12-4 and TRBJ2-1; the match to TRBD2 covers 9 bases. V was pared by 7 bases and J by 10 bases, with 17 bases of the junction left unmatched. The CDR3 runs 16 residues.

This chain joins TRBV7-2 and TRBJ2-1; the match to TRBD2 covers 11 bases. The CDR3 consists of 17 residues. With V trimmed by 5 bases and J by 4 bases, 10 bases remained unmatched. The germline CDR1 and CDR2 sequences are SGHTA and FQGNSA. Here the CDR3 DNA reads TGTGCCAGCAGCCCCCGGGCGGGACTAGCGGTTTACAATGAGCAGTTCTTC. Encoded protein: CASSPRAGLAVYNEQFF.

V usage is TRBV27 and J usage is TRBJ1-2, with D uncertain. The CDR3 totals 15 residues. The germline CDR1 and CDR2 sequences are MNHEY and SMNVEV (reference sequence). Trimming removed 3 bases at V and 1 base at J, with 12 bases between. CDR3 in amino acids: CASSFAGSSNYGYTF. CDR3 in DNA: TGTGCCAGCAGTTTCGCCGGTTCAAGTAACTATGGCTACACCTTC.

This clonotype was observed a few times. The gene calls are TRBV20-1 and TRBJ2-5; TRBD2 aligns across 7 bases. V gave up 3 bases and J gave up 5 bases; unmatched junction bases: 6. This CDR3 is 13 amino acids long. The germline V gene has CDR1 DFQATT and CDR2 SNEGSKA (reference sequence). The CDR3 DNA reads as TGCAGTGCTAGTCGCGGGAGTATTGAGACCCAGTACTTC. Encoded protein: CSASRGSIETQYF.

A few counts support this clonotype. The chain links TRBV7-9 to TRBJ2-7; no definite D call. The germline V and J ends were trimmed by 4 bases and 4 bases, with 17 bases remaining between them. In germline, CDR1 is SEHNR, CDR2 FQNEAQ (reference sequence). The CDR3 totals 15 residues. The CDR3 DNA reads TGTGCCAGCAGCTCCAGTTGGGTCAGAGGATACGAGCAGTACTTC. Translation gives CASSSSWVRGYEQYF. Full variable domain (outside the CDR3, taken from reference TRBV7-9 and TRBJ2-7): DTGVSQNPRHKITKRGQNVTFRCDPISEHNRLYWYRQTLGQGPEFLTYFQNEAQLEKSRLLSDRFSAERPKGSFSTLEIQRTEQGDSAMYLCASSSSWVRGYEQYFGPGTRLTVT.

This clonotype was counted a few times. This chain joins TRBV11-2 and TRBJ2-4; 7 nucleotides line up with TRBD1. Trimming at V came to 5 bases and at J to 9 bases, leaving 10 bases not matched to a gene. The CDR3 length is 14 residues. Looked up from germline, CDR1 is SGHAT and CDR2 is FQNNGV. The CDR3 coding sequence is TGTGCCAGCAGCCGGGGCCCGACAGGGTTCATTCAGTACTTC. This sequence encodes CASSRGPTGFIQYF.

The chain recombines TRBV9 with TRBJ2-3; 9 nucleotides match TRBD2. This CDR3 region has 16 residues. J gave up 4 bases and V 4 bases, and 10 bases lay outside the gene matches. Germline-derived CDR1 and CDR2 are SGDLS and YYNGEE. The CDR3 protein is CASSSRGVAGADTQYF. For the CDR3, the DNA is TGTGCCAGCAGCTCCCGAGGGGTAGCGGGAGCAGATACGCAGTATTTT.

This chain links TRBV5-1 with TRBJ2-5, with TRBD2 identical over 9 bases. The CDR3 extends over 16 amino acids. After removal of 4 bases from V and 7 bases from J, the junction contained 14 bases not matched to a gene. Germline CDR1 and CDR2: SGHRS and YFSETQ. CDR3 residues: CASSVPSGTNLGTQYF. The CDR3 nucleotides read TGCGCCAGCAGCGTCCCTAGCGGGACGAATCTGGGGACCCAGTACTTC.

The chain joins TRBV6-2 or TRBV6-3 to TRBJ1-5; 9 positions match TRBD1. CDR3 size: 16 residues. V trimming: 6 bases; J trimming: 2 bases; junction bases outside the gene matches: 8. Germline lookup yields CDR1 MNHEY and CDR2 SVGEGT. This CDR3 reads CASSPGTGMGNQPQHF. Written as DNA, the CDR3 is TGTGCCAGCAGCCCCGGGACAGGGATGGGCAATCAGCCCCAGCATTTT.

In its sample, this clonotype was seen a few times. CDR3 region: CASRRSGRASTDTQYF. The CDR3 nucleotides read TGTGCCAGCAGGCGTAGCGGGAGGGCTAGCACAGATACGCAGTATTTT. The chain employs TRBV11-2 and TRBJ2-3, with 11 bases identical to TRBD2. Per germline, CDR1 SGHAT and CDR2 FQNNGV. This CDR3 is built from 16 residues. V was clipped by 6 bases and J by 0 bases; unmatched bases: 5.